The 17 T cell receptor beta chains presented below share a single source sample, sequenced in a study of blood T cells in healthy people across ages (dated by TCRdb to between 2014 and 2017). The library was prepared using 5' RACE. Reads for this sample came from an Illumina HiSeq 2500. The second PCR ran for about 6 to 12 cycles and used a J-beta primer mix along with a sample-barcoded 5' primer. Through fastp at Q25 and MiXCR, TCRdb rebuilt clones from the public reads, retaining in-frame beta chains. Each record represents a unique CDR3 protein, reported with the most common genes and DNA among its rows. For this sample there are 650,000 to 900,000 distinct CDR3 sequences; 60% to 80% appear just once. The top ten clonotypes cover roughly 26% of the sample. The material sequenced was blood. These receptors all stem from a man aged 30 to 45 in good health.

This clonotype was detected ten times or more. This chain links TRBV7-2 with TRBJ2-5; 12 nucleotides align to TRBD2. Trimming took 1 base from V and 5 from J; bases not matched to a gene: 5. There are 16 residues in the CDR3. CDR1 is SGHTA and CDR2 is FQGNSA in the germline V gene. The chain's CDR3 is CASSLVASGGAETQYF. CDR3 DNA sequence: TGTGCCAGCAGCTTAGTGGCTAGCGGGGGGGCTGAGACCCAGTACTTC.

The CDR3 sequence: CATSTELGQPQHF. CDR3 bases: TGTGCCACCAGCACCGAACTGGGGCAGCCCCAGCATTTT. V and J are TRBV15 and TRBJ1-5; D remains unclear. Trimming stripped 4 bases from V and 7 bases from J, with 11 bases between. Looked up from germline, CDR1 is LNHNV and CDR2 is YYDKDF (reference sequence). The CDR3 is made up of 13 amino acids.

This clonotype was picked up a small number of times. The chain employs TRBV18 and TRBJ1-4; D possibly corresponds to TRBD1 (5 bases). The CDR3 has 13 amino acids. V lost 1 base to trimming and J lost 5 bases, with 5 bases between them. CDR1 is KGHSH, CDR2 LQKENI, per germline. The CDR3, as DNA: TGTGCCAGCTCACCACGGGGGAATGAAAAACTGTTTTTT. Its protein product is CASSPRGNEKLFF.

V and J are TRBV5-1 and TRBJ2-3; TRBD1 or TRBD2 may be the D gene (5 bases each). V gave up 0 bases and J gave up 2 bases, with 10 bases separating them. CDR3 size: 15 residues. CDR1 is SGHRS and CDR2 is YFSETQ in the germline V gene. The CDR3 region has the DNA TGCGCCAGCAGCTTGGCCACGGGGCCCACAGATACGCAGTATTTT. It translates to CASSLATGPTDTQYF.

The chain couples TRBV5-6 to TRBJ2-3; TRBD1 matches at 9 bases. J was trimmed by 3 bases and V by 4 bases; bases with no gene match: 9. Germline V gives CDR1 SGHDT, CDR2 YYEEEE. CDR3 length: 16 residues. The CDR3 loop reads CASSDPGQGKTDTQYF. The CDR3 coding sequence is TGTGCCAGCAGCGACCCGGGACAGGGAAAGACAGATACGCAGTATTTT.

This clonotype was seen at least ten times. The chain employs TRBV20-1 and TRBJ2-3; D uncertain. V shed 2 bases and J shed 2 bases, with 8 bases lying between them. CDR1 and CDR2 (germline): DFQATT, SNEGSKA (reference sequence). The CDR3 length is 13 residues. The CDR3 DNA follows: TGCAGTGCTAGAATCCAGTCCACAGATACGCAGTATTTT. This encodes CSARIQSTDTQYF.

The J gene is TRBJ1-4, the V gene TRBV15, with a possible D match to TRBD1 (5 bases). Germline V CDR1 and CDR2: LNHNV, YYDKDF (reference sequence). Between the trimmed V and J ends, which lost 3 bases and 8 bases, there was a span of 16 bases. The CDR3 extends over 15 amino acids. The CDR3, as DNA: TGTGCCACCAGCAGTGGGGACGGGGGAAACGAAAAACTGTTTTTT. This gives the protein CATSSGDGGNEKLFF.

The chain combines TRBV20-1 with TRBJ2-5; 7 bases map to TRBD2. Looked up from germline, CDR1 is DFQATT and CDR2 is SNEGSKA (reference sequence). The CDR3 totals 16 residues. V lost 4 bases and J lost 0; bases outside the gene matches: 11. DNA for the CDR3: TGCAGTGCTACTCCGCCTCTAGCGGCGTACCAAGAGACCCAGTACTTC. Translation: CSATPPLAAYQETQYF.

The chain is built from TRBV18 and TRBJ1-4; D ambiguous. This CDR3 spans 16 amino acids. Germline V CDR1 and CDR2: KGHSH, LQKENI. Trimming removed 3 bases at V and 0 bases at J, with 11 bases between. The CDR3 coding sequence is TGTGCCAGCTCACCTATTAGTCGGGCAACTAATGAAAAACTGTTTTTT. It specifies CASSPISRATNEKLFF.

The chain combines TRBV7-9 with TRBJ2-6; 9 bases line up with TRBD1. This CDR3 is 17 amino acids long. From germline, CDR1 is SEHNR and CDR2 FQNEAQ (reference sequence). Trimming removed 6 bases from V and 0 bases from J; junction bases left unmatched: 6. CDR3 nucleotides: TGTGCCAGCAGTTCCGGGACAGGGACCTCTGGGGCCAACGTCCTGACTTTC. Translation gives CASSSGTGTSGANVLTF.

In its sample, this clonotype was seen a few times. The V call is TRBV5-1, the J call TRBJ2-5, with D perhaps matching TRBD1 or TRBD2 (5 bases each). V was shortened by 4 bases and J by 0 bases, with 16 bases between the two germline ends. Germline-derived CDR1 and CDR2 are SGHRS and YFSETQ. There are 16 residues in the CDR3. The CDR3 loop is CASSPNWGSYQETQYF. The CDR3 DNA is TGCGCCAGCAGCCCGAACTGGGGGTCGTACCAAGAGACCCAGTACTTC.

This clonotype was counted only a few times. This CDR3 reads CASSNSMGANVLTF. In DNA, the CDR3 is TGTGCCAGCAGCAACAGCATGGGGGCCAACGTCCTGACTTTC. V usage is TRBV7-3 and J usage is TRBJ2-6; no clear D. The ends were cut back, 5 bases at V and 4 bases at J, with 9 bases in the middle. Germline-derived CDR1 and CDR2 are SGHTA and FQGTGA. The CDR3 totals 14 residues.

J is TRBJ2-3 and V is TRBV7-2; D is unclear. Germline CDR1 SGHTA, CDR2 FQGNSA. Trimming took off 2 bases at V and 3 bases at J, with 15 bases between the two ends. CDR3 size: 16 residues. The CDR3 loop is CASSLSYGTRTDTQYF. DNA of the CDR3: TGTGCCAGCAGCTTAAGCTACGGAACGAGGACAGATACGCAGTATTTT.

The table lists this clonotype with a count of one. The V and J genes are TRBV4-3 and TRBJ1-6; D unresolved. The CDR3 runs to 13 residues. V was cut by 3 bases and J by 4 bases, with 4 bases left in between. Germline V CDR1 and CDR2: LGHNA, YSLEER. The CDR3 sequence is CASSQAYNSPLHF. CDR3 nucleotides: TGCGCCAGCAGCCAGGCGTATAATTCACCCCTCCACTTT.

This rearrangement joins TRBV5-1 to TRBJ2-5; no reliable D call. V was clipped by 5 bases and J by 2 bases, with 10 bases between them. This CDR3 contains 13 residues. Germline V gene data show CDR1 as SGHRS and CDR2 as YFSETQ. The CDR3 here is CASSMDPQETQYF. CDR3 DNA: TGCGCCAGCAGTATGGACCCACAAGAGACCCAGTACTTC.

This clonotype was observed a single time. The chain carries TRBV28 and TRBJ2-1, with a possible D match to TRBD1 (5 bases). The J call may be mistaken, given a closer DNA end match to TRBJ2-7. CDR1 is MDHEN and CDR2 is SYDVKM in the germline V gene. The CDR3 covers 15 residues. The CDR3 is CASSFAQGGYNEQYF. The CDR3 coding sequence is TGTGCCAGCAGTTTTGCCCAGGGCGGCTACAATGAGCAGTACTTC.

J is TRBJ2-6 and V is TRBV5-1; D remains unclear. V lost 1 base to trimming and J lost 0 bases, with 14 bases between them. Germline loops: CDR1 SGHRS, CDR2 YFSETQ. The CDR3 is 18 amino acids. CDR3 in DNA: TGCGCCAGCAGCTTGAGTTTGCAGTCTGACTCTGGGGCCAACGTCCTGACTTTC. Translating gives CASSLSLQSDSGANVLTF.